The next 2 T cell receptor beta chains were all read from a single sample in a study of spatial heterogeneity in lung cancer. TCRdb independently ran MiXCR on the 5' RACE reads; one entry per CDR3 protein. This table has about 78,000 distinct CDR3 sequences, 8% appearing once. Noted time point: sample taken at primary tumor resection. The sequenced sample was PBMCs, obtained at surgery. These receptors originate from a male donor with early-stage non-small cell lung cancer.

This clonotype was picked up a small number of times. The genes are TRBV5-1 and TRBJ1-1; the D is unclear. Trimming took 0 bases from V and 4 from J, leaving 13 bases between them. The CDR3 extends over 15 amino acids. CDR1 and CDR2 (germline): SGHRS, YFSETQ. In DNA, the CDR3 is TGCGCCAGCAGCTTGGATGGCGGTCGAGGCACTGAAGCTTTCTTT. Translated, it gives CASSLDGGRGTEAFF.

This clonotype was observed many times. V gene TRBV5-6 combines with J gene TRBJ1-1; 7 bases map to TRBD1. Losses at the gene ends were 1 base for V and 6 bases for J; bases not matched to a gene: 21. Germline lookup yields CDR1 SGHDT and CDR2 YYEEEE. This CDR3 has 19 residues. DNA for the CDR3: TGTGCCAGCAGCTTGTTTGGGGACCATAAAGGGGGCAAGTCGCCTGAAGCTTTCTTT. Encoded protein: CASSLFGDHKGGKSPEAFF.